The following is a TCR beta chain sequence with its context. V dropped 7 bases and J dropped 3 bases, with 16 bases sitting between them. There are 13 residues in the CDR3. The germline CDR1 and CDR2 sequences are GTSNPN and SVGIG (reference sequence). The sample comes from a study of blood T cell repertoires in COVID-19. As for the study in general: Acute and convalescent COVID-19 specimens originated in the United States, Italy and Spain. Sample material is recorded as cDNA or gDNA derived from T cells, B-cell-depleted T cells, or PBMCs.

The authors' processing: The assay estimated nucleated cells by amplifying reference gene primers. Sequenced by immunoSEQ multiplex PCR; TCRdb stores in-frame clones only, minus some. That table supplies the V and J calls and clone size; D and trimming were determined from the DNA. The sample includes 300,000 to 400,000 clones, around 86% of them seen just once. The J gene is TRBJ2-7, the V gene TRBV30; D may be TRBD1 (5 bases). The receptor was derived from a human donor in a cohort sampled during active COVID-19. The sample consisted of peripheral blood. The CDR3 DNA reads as TGTGCCTCAAACTGGCAGGGCCTCTACGAGCAGTACTTC. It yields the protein CASNWQGLYEQYF.